Sequencing of this T cell receptor (beta chain) was carried out in a study of blood T cell repertoires in COVID-19. Study at large: Whether acute or convalescent, the COVID-19 samples came from the United States, Italy and Spain. PBMCs, B-cell-depleted T cells, or T cells were the source of the cDNA or gDNA that made up the material.

In the original analysis: How many nucleated cells were present was estimated from reference gene primer amplification. Profiled with immunoSEQ multiplex PCR; TCRdb holds only in-frame clones, not every one. From that table come the V and J calls and clone size; the DNA was used to work out D and trimming. The data hold about 400,000 clones, with 88% observed a single time. Participants reported their clinical history, and cohort assignment relied on those reports. The receptor's source is a woman aged 40-49 years with acute COVID-19. Material for sequencing was PBMCs or T cells enriched from blood (not recorded which).

This CDR3 reads CAWDRGLNTEAFF. The CDR3 DNA reads TGTGCCTGGGACAGGGGATTGAACACTGAAGCTTTCTTT. This chain links TRBV30 with TRBJ1-1, with TRBD1 identical over 8 bases. After removal of 5 bases from V and 0 bases from J, the junction contained 2 bases not matched to a gene. The CDR3 extends over 13 amino acids. Germline V gene sequence: CDR1 GTSNPN, CDR2 SVGIG (reference sequence).